A single T cell receptor (beta chain) is shown here with its context. Per the germline V gene, CDR1 is SNHLY and CDR2 is FYNNEI. The CDR3 spans 15 residues. The ends lost 7 bases at V and 2 bases at J; junction bases unmatched: 8. Generated by immunoSEQ multiplex PCR, the TCRdb table keeps only in-frame clones and is missing some. The sample holds some 81,000 clones, 90% seen once. The data stem from a study of blood T cell repertoires in COVID-19. Across the whole study: Sources were T cells, B-cell-depleted T cells, or PBMCs; the material itself was cDNA or gDNA.

This chain joins TRBV2 and TRBJ2-1; 7 nucleotides line up with TRBD2. The sequencing input was peripheral blood. This TCR came from a woman aged 45-65 years in a cohort sampled during active COVID-19. The CDR3 bases are TGTGCCAGCAAAGTTCTAGCGGTAGCCTACAATGAGCAGTTCTTC. Its translation: CASKVLAVAYNEQFF.